These 14 T cell receptor beta chains came from one sample sequenced in a study of T cell repertoires in cytomegalovirus infection. No cognate antigen is known for these TCRs. TCRdb re-derived calls from the reads in MiXCR, one entry per CDR3 protein. The table shows some 110,000 distinct CDR3 sequences, with 32% occurring only once. Sequenced material: CD8+ T cells from cultured PBMCs, taken from culture after CMV antigen stimulation. Receptors were obtained from a human donor in good health (CMV status not recorded). Some clones in this sample may be carry-over from other donors' samples.

The genes are TRBV6-2 or TRBV6-3 and TRBJ2-4; D is undetermined. V was cut by 2 bases and J by 0 bases, with 26 bases left in between. CDR3 length: 21 amino acids. The germline CDR1 and CDR2 sequences are MNHEY and SVGEGT. DNA of the CDR3: TGTGCCAGCAGTTACGGGTTTTCTGTGCGGATCCTGGATGAAGCCAAAAACATTCAGTACTTC. This gives the protein CASSYGFSVRILDEAKNIQYF.

A note on this clonotype: As the CDR3 is not closed by the conserved phenylalanine or tryptophan, this likely results from a read error. This sequence joins TRBV20-1 and TRBJ2-1; 7 nucleotides match TRBD2. Germline assignment: CDR1 DFQATT and CDR2 SNEGSKA (reference sequence). Germline trimming cut 6 bases from V and 0 bases from J; bases unmatched to any gene: 8. This CDR3 contains 15 residues. CDR3 sequence: CSAVPGLGSYNEQFL. CDR3 DNA sequence: TGCAGTGCGGTACCCGGACTAGGCTCCTACAATGAGCAGTTCCTC.

A note on this clonotype: The germline gene is not matched at one end of the junction; a read error may be the cause. V gene TRBV7-9 combines with J gene TRBJ1-1; 8 nucleotides line up with TRBD1. The CDR3 loop spans 17 amino acids. The germline CDR1 and CDR2 sequences are SEHNR and FQNEAQ (reference sequence). The CDR3 DNA is TGTGCCAACAGCCCGATACGACAGGGGCGGCGGGGCACTGAAGCTTTCTTT. Amino acids: CANSPIRQGRRGTEAFF.

This clonotype was recorded many times. This chain links TRBV5-4 with TRBJ2-7, with D perhaps TRBD1 (6 bases). The CDR3 sequence is 13 residues long. Trimming shortened V by 4 bases and J by 3 bases, and 11 bases separated the two germline ends. Germline loops: CDR1 SGHNT, CDR2 YYREEE (reference sequence). The CDR3 nucleotides are TGTGCCAGCAGCCACACAGGGAACTACGAGCAGTACTTC. Protein: CASSHTGNYEQYF.

The genes are TRBV12-3 or TRBV12-4 and TRBJ2-3; no clear D. The CDR3 totals 15 residues. The V and J ends lost 0 bases and 2 bases respectively, with 9 bases between them. Here the CDR3 reads CASSLAGRITDTQYF. The CDR3 nucleotides read TGTGCCAGCAGTTTAGCCGGCAGGATCACAGATACGCAGTATTTT.

There are many counts of this clonotype. This sequence joins TRBV7-8 and TRBJ1-1; D not resolved. In germline, CDR1 is SGHVS, CDR2 FQNEAQ. The CDR3 contains 14 residues. V was cut by 11 bases and J by 0 bases, with 16 bases left in between. As DNA, the CDR3 is TGTGCCTGCCATAACAGTGAAATGAACACTGAAGCTTTCTTT. Translating gives CACHNSEMNTEAFF.

In this sample, this clonotype turned up a few times. V is TRBV6-5 and J is TRBJ2-7, with D tentatively TRBD1 or TRBD2 (5 bases each). The CDR3 is 14 residues long. CDR1 is MNHEY and CDR2 is SVGAGI in the germline V gene. V lost 2 bases and J 5 bases, leaving 13 bases between the germline ends. The CDR3 sequence: CASSYAPGSHEQYF. CDR3 DNA: TGTGCCAGCAGTTACGCCCCAGGGAGCCACGAGCAGTACTTC.

The rearrangement uses TRBV13 and TRBJ2-3; D uncertain. The CDR3 has 14 amino acids. Germline CDR1 and CDR2: PRHDT and FYEKMQ (reference sequence). The germline V and J ends were trimmed by 5 bases and 4 bases, with 13 bases remaining between them. DNA of the CDR3: TGTGCCAGCAGCCTACGATGGATTGCAGATACGCAGTATTTT. This sequence encodes CASSLRWIADTQYF.

This clonotype came up a few times. The J gene is TRBJ2-1, the V gene TRBV5-1, with D maybe TRBD2 (6 bases). Trimming took 6 bases from V and 3 from J, leaving 13 bases between them. CDR1 SGHRS and CDR2 YFSETQ come from the germline V gene. CDR3 length: 14 amino acids. The chain's CDR3 is CASTPSGGYNEQFF. The CDR3 nucleotides are TGCGCCAGCACCCCCTCCGGGGGCTACAATGAGCAGTTCTTC.

The rearrangement joins TRBV7-4 to TRBJ2-5; D possibly uses TRBD1 or TRBD2 (5 bases each). The germline CDR1 and CDR2 sequences are SGHVT and SQSDAQ. Trimming pared 2 bases from V and 5 bases from J, leaving 12 bases between. The CDR3 totals 14 residues. As DNA, the CDR3 is TGTGCCAGCAGCTTAACTCGGGGCTTGGAGACCCAGTACTTC. Residues: CASSLTRGLETQYF.

CDR3 loop: CSARTVGQGRTEAFF. For the CDR3, the DNA is TGCAGTGCTAGAACCGTTGGGCAGGGTCGCACTGAAGCTTTCTTT. The V and J genes are TRBV20-1 and TRBJ1-1; D is possibly TRBD1 (5 bases). Trimming stripped 2 bases from V and 4 bases from J, with 17 bases between. The CDR3 totals 15 residues. CDR1 DFQATT and CDR2 SNEGSKA come from the germline V gene (reference sequence).

This chain links TRBV5-1 with TRBJ2-7, with D possibly being TRBD1 or TRBD2 (6 bases each). The CDR3 consists of 15 residues. Germline CDR1 and CDR2: SGHRS and YFSETQ. The germline V and J ends were trimmed by 0 bases and 5 bases, with 15 bases remaining between them. This CDR3 reads CASSLVGGDLNEQYF. The CDR3 bases are TGCGCCAGCAGCTTGGTGGGGGGCGACCTAAACGAGCAGTACTTC. Complete variable domain (other parts from reference TRBV5-1 and TRBJ2-7): KAGVTQTPRYLIKTRGQQVTLSCSPISGHRSVSWYQQTPGQGLQFLFEYFSETQRNKGNFPGRFSGRQFSNSRSEMNVSTLELGDSALYLCASSLVGGDLNEQYFGPGTRLTVT.

The chain has TRBV4-1 and TRBJ2-7, with 14 bases lining up with TRBD2. CDR3 size: 16 residues. Germline-derived CDR1 and CDR2 are MGHRA and YSYEKL. Trimming at V came to 2 bases and at J to 4 bases, leaving 4 bases not matched to a gene. CDR3 sequence reads: CASSQRLAGGNYEQYF. DNA of the CDR3: TGCGCCAGCAGCCAAAGACTAGCGGGGGGGAATTACGAGCAGTACTTC.

V gene TRBV9 combines with J gene TRBJ2-7; tentatively, D is TRBD1 (6 bases). The germline CDR1 and CDR2 sequences are SGDLS and YYNGEE. Trimming took off 0 bases at V and 2 bases at J, with 9 bases between the two ends. The CDR3 runs 14 residues. CDR3 residues: CASSVGDTAYEQYF. CDR3 nucleotide sequence: TGTGCCAGCAGCGTAGGGGACACGGCCTACGAGCAGTACTTC.